These T cell receptor beta chains were read from a single sample in a study of blood T cell repertoires in COVID-19. Only in-frame clones appear in the TCRdb table, and some are missing; sequencing was by immunoSEQ multiplex PCR. The profile shows roughly 200,000 clones, approximately 83% of them singletons. Sequencing input: peripheral blood. These receptors came from a man aged 55 to 69 with acute or convalescent COVID-19. Both conserved end residues are part of each CDR3. The D gene is left open where the match is weak. Some rows have no size entry. The others give once, few or many, or a class for an expanded clone.

d_call j_call v_call clone_size cdr3_aa cdr3_nt
NA TRBJ2-4 TRBV28 NA CASRYGTADKNIQYF TGTGCCAGCAGATACGGGACTGCAGACAAAAACATTCAGTACTTC
TRBD1 TRBJ2-3 TRBV9 NA CASSVNRGTDTQYF TGTGCCAGCAGCGTAAACAGGGGGACAGATACGCAGTATTTT
TRBD2 TRBJ2-5 TRBV7-2 NA CASSPGTSGRGTQYF TGTGCCAGCAGCCCTGGGACTAGCGGGAGGGGGACCCAGTACTTC
TRBD1 TRBJ2-5 TRBV15 NA CATSRDRYQETQYF TGTGCCACCAGCAGGGACAGGTACCAAGAGACCCAGTACTTC
NA TRBJ2-1 TRBV19 NA CASGVGAGQFF TGTGCCAGTGGGGTTGGCGCGGGGCAGTTCTTC
TRBD1 TRBJ1-5 TRBV28 NA CASSLWGQGNNRPQHF TGTGCCAGCAGTTTATGGGGACAGGGTAACAATCGGCCCCAGCATTTT
NA TRBJ1-4 TRBV4-1 few CASSQEGQGGEKLFF TGCGCCAGCAGCCAAGAGGGTCAGGGTGGGGAAAAACTGTTTTTT
TRBD2 TRBJ2-5 TRBV7-2 NA CASSPGLGRFDETQYF TGTGCCAGCAGCCCTGGACTAGGCCGCTTTGATGAGACCCAGTACTTC
NA TRBJ2-5 TRBV7-8 NA CASSLLPGLPQETQYF TGTGCCAGCAGCTTACTACCGGGACTCCCCCAGGAGACCCAGTACTTC
NA TRBJ2-7 TRBV11-2 once CASRAGYEQYF TGTGCCAGCAGAGCAGGCTACGAGCAGTACTTC
NA TRBJ2-2 TRBV7-2 NA CASSPVAGLTTGELFF TGTGCCAGCAGCCCCGTTGCGGGACTGACCACCGGGGAGCTGTTTTTT